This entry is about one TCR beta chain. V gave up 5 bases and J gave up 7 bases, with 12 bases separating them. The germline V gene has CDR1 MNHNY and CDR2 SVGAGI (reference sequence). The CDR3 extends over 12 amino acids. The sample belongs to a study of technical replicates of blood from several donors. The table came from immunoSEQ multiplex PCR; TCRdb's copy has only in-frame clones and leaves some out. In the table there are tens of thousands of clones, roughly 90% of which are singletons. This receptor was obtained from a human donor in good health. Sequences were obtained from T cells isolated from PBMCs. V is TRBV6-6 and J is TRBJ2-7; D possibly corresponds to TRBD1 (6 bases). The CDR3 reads CASSKQGTEQYF. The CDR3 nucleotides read TGTGCCAGCAGTAAACAGGGTACTGAGCAGTACTTC.